The following is a TCR beta chain sequence with its context. This clonotype has at least ten counts. Its antigen is still unknown. No base quality information exists; no much larger clone differs at one position. These data originate in a study of response to subunit inactivated influenza vaccine (dated by TCRdb to 2016 to 2019). For the study in its entirety: Deep quantitative profiling of the T cell receptor repertoire was used in the study to follow responses to a trivalent subunit inactivated influenza vaccine.

The CDR3 sequence holds 14 residues, the cysteine and phenylalanine included. Kept here is only the CDR3 DNA, which spans 42 bases and is read in frame from base 1. CDR1 and CDR2, per the germline V gene (reference sequence), are DFQATT and SNEGSKA. The trim is 1 base for V and 0 bases for J, with a gap of 7 bases between the germline ends. The study at large found these results: The authors suggested that each seasonal influenza vaccination may recruit only a limited number of new T cells.

The time point label here, explained by the study, means: more than 35 days after influenza vaccine administration. Preparation of the library involved RT-PCR. Sequenced using an Illumina HiSeq 2500. TCRdb applied fastp at Q25 and MiXCR to the public reads, then kept only in-frame beta chains. Each entry is one CDR3 protein sequence, shown with its most common DNA and genes. In all, the sample holds about 530,000 distinct CDR3 sequences, and about an eighth of those were seen once. The leading ten clones occupy 13% of the sample. The sequence links TRBV20-1 to TRBJ1-3; no D gene is confidently identified. The TCR sequence derives from a middle-aged man who received an inactivated influenza vaccine. Donor details come from another sample of the same person, matched by shared clones. Sequencing used PBMCs from blood, obtained roughly 47 days after vaccination. CDR3 loop: CSARAASSGNTIYF. The DNA sequence is TGCAGTGCTAGAGCCGCCAGCTCTGGAAACACCATATATTTT.